The next 6 T cell receptor beta chains were all read from a single sample in a study of beta chain features in type 1 diabetes. Isolated RNA was reverse transcribed in full, so expressed TCRB transcripts were sequenced. Method: immunoSEQ multiplex PCR; TCRdb's copy keeps in-frame clones and lacks some. The sample lists 450,000 to 550,000 clones; roughly 31% were seen once. Sequencing was done on a sample of naive CD4+ T cells from blood. These receptor sequences come from a man younger than 30 in good health.

This clone was seen more than once but under ten times. The V gene is TRBV2, the J gene TRBJ2-4; TRBD1 might be the D (6 bases). Trimming removed 6 bases from V and 8 bases from J, with 14 bases in between. This CDR3 has 13 residues. The germline gives CDR1 SNHLY, CDR2 FYNNEI. The CDR3 DNA reads as TGTGCCAGCAGGGACAGCGGCGGTGACATTCAGTACTTC. Translating it yields CASRDSGGDIQYF.

This clone was recorded a few times. The V call is TRBV7-2, the J call TRBJ2-7; no clear D. The CDR3 extends over 17 amino acids. V was shortened by 5 bases and J by 0 bases, with 20 bases between the two germline ends. Germline V CDR1 and CDR2: SGHTA, FQGNSA. The CDR3 DNA reads TGTGCCAGCAGCCCGACCGGCGGAGCCCGTAGCTCCTACGAGCAGTACTTC. This sequence encodes CASSPTGGARSSYEQYF.

V usage is TRBV4-2 and J usage is TRBJ2-5; D remains ambiguous. Trimming cost V 0 bases and J 2 bases, with 10 bases left between them. Per germline, CDR1 LGHNA and CDR2 YNFKEQ. CDR3 size: 15 residues. As DNA, the CDR3 is TGTGCCAGCAGCCAAGATTTGCTGCAACAAGAGACCCAGTACTTC. As protein: CASSQDLLQQETQYF.

V is TRBV10-2 and J is TRBJ2-1; 8 nucleotides align to TRBD1. CDR1 and CDR2 from the germline V gene are WSHSY and SAAADI. This CDR3 comprises 16 residues. J was trimmed by 6 bases and V by 6 bases; bases with no gene match: 13. DNA for the CDR3: TGCGCCAGCAGGGAGGCTCGGACAGGGTTCAGCAATGAGCAGTTCTTC. Its protein product is CASREARTGFSNEQFF.

This clone was seen a few times. The chain is built from TRBV7-3 and TRBJ2-3; no clear D. This CDR3 contains 13 residues. Germline values: CDR1 SGHTA, CDR2 FQGTGA. Trimming shortened V by 5 bases and J by 2 bases, and 8 bases separated the two germline ends. This CDR3 reads CASSATYTDTQYF. The DNA for the CDR3 is TGTGCCAGCAGCGCTACCTACACAGATACGCAGTATTTT. Variable domain in full (rest from reference TRBV7-3 and TRBJ2-3): GAGVSQTPSNKVTEKGKYVELRCDPISGHTALYWYRQSLGQGPEFLIYFQGTGAADDSGLPNDRFFAVRPEGSVSTLKIQRTERGDSAVYLCASSATYTDTQYFGPGTRLTVL.

The chain joins TRBV9 to TRBJ2-7; possibly TRBD2 for D (5 bases). The CDR3 runs to 14 residues. The V and J ends lost 1 base and 7 bases respectively, with 15 bases between them. Per the germline V gene, CDR1 is SGDLS and CDR2 is YYNGEE. CDR3 in amino acids: CASSVSPAGGEQYF. The CDR3 region has the DNA TGTGCCAGCAGCGTATCACCCGCAGGAGGTGAGCAGTACTTC.